Listed below are T cell receptor beta chains from one sample, sequenced in a study of cytomegalovirus exposure and HLA in healthy donors. The protocol was immunoSEQ multiplex PCR, while the TCRdb copy is restricted to in-frame clones and leaves out a portion. The sample holds under 300,000 clones, around 81% seen once. Sequencing input: PBMCs. The receptors originated from an older woman in good health and CMV-seropositive. Both conserved end residues are part of each CDR3. A D gene is named only where the DNA matches it firmly. Clone size is stated in some rows and not others, as once, few, many or a class when expanded.

TRBD1 | . | TRBJ2-2 | TRBV6-5 | TGTGCCAGCAGTTACTCGGACAGGGGTAAATCCGGGGAGCTGTTTTTT | CASSYSDRGKSGELFF
. | . | TRBJ2-3 | TRBV7-8 | TGTGCCAGCAGCTTAGCGTGGAGGGCAGATACGCAGTATTTT | CASSLAWRADTQYF
. | . | TRBJ2-4 | TRBV9 | TGTGCCAGCAGCCTCTCTCCAGCCAAAAACATTCAGTACTTC | CASSLSPAKNIQYF
. | . | TRBJ2-3 | TRBV4-2 | TGTGCCAGCAGCCAAGAGGTTTACGGCGGGAGCACAGATACGCAGTATTTT | CASSQEVYGGSTDTQYF
. | few | TRBJ2-7 | TRBV18 | TGTGCCAGCTCACCCGCGGACTACGAGCAGTACTTC | CASSPADYEQYF
. | . | TRBJ2-1 | TRBV5-1 | TGCGCCAGCAGCAGTACAGGGTATCCATTTAATGAGCAGTTCTTC | CASSSTGYPFNEQFF
TRBD2 | once | TRBJ2-5 | TRBV6-5 | TGTGCCAGCAGTTACTCACTAGCGGGGGGAGAGACCCAGTACTTC | CASSYSLAGGETQYF
. | . | TRBJ1-1 | TRBV7-9 | TGTTCCAGCAGCTTAGTTCGCCAGATGAACACTGAAGCTTTCTTT | CSSSLVRQMNTEAFF
TRBD2 | . | TRBJ2-2 | TRBV5-1 | TGCGCCACCGCTAGCGGAGAGAACACCGGGGAGCTGTTTTTT | CATASGENTGELFF
. | few | TRBJ1-1 | TRBV2 | TGTGCCAGCAGTGAACCGCCCAGTGAAGCTTTCTTT | CASSEPPSEAFF
. | . | TRBJ2-7 | TRBV10-3 | TGTGCCATCAGTGAGCCTTCCTACGAGCAGTACTTC | CAISEPSYEQYF
TRBD2 | . | TRBJ2-5 | TRBV5-1 | TGCGCCAGCAGATCCACAGCGGGGCTAAGGGCCCAGTACTTC | CASRSTAGLRAQYF
. | . | TRBJ1-1 | TRBV14 | TGTGCCAGCAGCCAAGATCGTTTCGGCAGGGGGAACACTGAAGCTTTCTTT | CASSQDRFGRGNTEAFF
. | . | TRBJ1-1 | TRBV5-1 | TGCGCCAGCAGCTTCACAGACATGAACACTGAAGCTTTCTTT | CASSFTDMNTEAFF
. | . | TRBJ2-4 | TRBV5-3 | TGTGCCAGAAGCTTGGAGGCAGGGTTTAACATTCAGTACTTC | CARSLEAGFNIQYF
. | once | TRBJ1-2 | TRBV28 | TGTGCCAGCAGTTTACCCAGGGCTTACTATGGCTACACCTTC | CASSLPRAYYGYTF
. | . | TRBJ2-7 | TRBV28 | TGTGCCAGCAGCCGCGTTCTGAACCTCTACGAGCAGTACTTC | CASSRVLNLYEQYF
TRBD2 | . | TRBJ2-1 | TRBV15 | TGTGCCACCACTCAGCGGGAGGCTTCCGATGAGCAGTTCTTC | CATTQREASDEQFF
. | . | TRBJ1-4 | TRBV2 | TGTGCCAGCAGGGGCCCCAAGGAAAAACTGTTTTTT | CASRGPKEKLFF
TRBD1 | . | TRBJ1-2 | TRBV2 | TGTGCCAGCAGTACTTTTGGGACAGGGGACGGCTACACCTTC | CASSTFGTGDGYTF
. | . | TRBJ1-2 | TRBV14 | TGTGCCAGCAGCCCATTGGACAGAGCGGCCAGGGACTATGGCTACACCTTC | CASSPLDRAARDYGYTF
. | . | TRBJ2-1 | TRBV4-1 | TGCGCCAGCAGCCCCCTGGGCGGGGAAAACTACAATGAGCAGTTCTTC | CASSPLGGENYNEQFF
. | . | TRBJ1-3 | TRBV2 | TGTGCCAGCAGTGGTCAGGGGCCCCTGGGAAACACCATATATTTT | CASSGQGPLGNTIYF
TRBD1 | . | TRBJ2-5 | TRBV6-1 | TGTGCCAGCAGTAACAGGGGGGTGTGGGAGACCCAGTACTTC | CASSNRGVWETQYF
TRBD2 | . | TRBJ2-2 | TRBV2 | TGTGCCAGCAGAGGACTAGCGACCACCGGGGAGCTGTTTTTT | CASRGLATTGELFF
TRBD1 | . | TRBJ2-1 | TRBV19 | TGTGCCAGTAGTAAGGACAGGAGTTCCTACAATGAGCAGTTCTTC | CASSKDRSSYNEQFF
TRBD2 | . | TRBJ2-3 | TRBV7-3 | TGTGCCAGCAGCTTAAGGGGGCGGGAGGGCACAGATACGCAGTATTTT | CASSLRGREGTDTQYF
. | few | TRBJ2-2 | TRBV11-2 | TGTGCCAGCAGCCGCAGGGGGGCAAACACCGGGGAGCTGTTTTTT | CASSRRGANTGELFF
. | . | TRBJ1-2 | TRBV4-1 | TGCGCCAGCAGCCGTACAGGGTTCGACTATGGCTACACCTTC | CASSRTGFDYGYTF
TRBD2 | few | TRBJ2-1 | TRBV6-5 | TGTGCCAGCAGGCTGACTAGCGGGATTTACAATGAGCAGTTCTTC | CASRLTSGIYNEQFF
. | . | TRBJ2-1 | TRBV15 | TGTGCCACCAGCGGCATGACTAGTTCGGCATACAATGAGCAGTTCTTC | CATSGMTSSAYNEQFF
. | . | TRBJ1-1 | TRBV5-5 | TGTGCCAGCACAACGACAGTGAACACTGAAGCTTTCTTT | CASTTTVNTEAFF
. | . | TRBJ2-7 | TRBV10-3 | TGTGCCATCAGTGAACCGGCCAGGGGAGTGTACGAGCAGTACTTC | CAISEPARGVYEQYF
TRBD1 | . | TRBJ1-2 | TRBV6-1 | TGTGCCAGCATTTCGGACAGGGGGAGCTATGGCTACACCTTC | CASISDRGSYGYTF
TRBD2 | . | TRBJ2-7 | TRBV15 | TGTGCCACCAGCAGAGCAATTGGGACTAGCGGGGGGAGCTCCTACGAGCAGTACTTC | CATSRAIGTSGGSSYEQYF
. | once | TRBJ1-1 | TRBV6-5 | TGTGCCAGCAGTGACGGAGAGTTGAACACTGAAGCTTTCTTT | CASSDGELNTEAFF
TRBD2 | . | TRBJ2-1 | TRBV28 | TGTGCCAGCAGGCGGACTAGCGGGAATGAGCAGTTCTTC | CASRRTSGNEQFF
TRBD1 | . | TRBJ2-5 | TRBV7-3 | TGTGCCAGCAGCCTTACAGGGGAGAGTACAGAGACCCAGTACTTC | CASSLTGESTETQYF
. | once | TRBJ2-1 | TRBV29-1 | TGCAGCGTAGGTCCTAGCGAATACAATGAGCAGTTCTTC | CSVGPSEYNEQFF
. | . | TRBJ2-1 | TRBV14 | TGTGCCAGCAGCCAAGTGAGGACAGAGCAGTTCTTC | CASSQVRTEQFF
TRBD2 | . | TRBJ2-3 | TRBV5-1 | TGCGCCAGCAGCTTGGAGGGGAGGGGAAACACAGATACGCAGTATTTT | CASSLEGRGNTDTQYF
. | . | TRBJ2-3 | TRBV27 | TGTGCCAGCAGTTTATCTTCCGGGGGAGAGGGCACAGATACGCAGTATTTT | CASSLSSGGEGTDTQYF
. | once | TRBJ1-1 | TRBV18 | TGTGCCAGCTCACCTTTCACAGGGAGCACTGAAGCTTTCTTT | CASSPFTGSTEAFF
. | . | TRBJ2-7 | TRBV19 | TGTGCCAGTAGTATCTCAGGGGACGAGCAGTACTTC | CASSISGDEQYF
. | . | TRBJ2-2 | TRBV7-9 | TGTGCCAGCAGCTTACGGGTCGGCGTTATCGGGGAGCTGTTTTTT | CASSLRVGVIGELFF
. | . | TRBJ2-5 | TRBV9 | TGTGCCAGCAGCGTAGGCGTTTCGGGGGAGACCCAGTACTTC | CASSVGVSGETQYF